This paragraph reports one TCR beta chain. The same CDR3 arises from other DNA sequences in this sample as well. Clones were sequenced by immunoSEQ multiplex PCR, and TCRdb holds only the in-frame ones, with some missing. The table includes approximately 170,000 clones, 70% to 85% detected once. V lost 6 bases to trimming and J lost 5 bases; unmatched junction nucleotides: 1. The CDR3 length is 13 residues. Germline CDR1 reads MNHEY; CDR2 reads SVGAGI. The record originates from a study of blood T cell repertoires in COVID-19. The sample taken for sequencing was PBMCs or T cells enriched from blood (not recorded which). This clonotype was sampled from a woman between 65 and 79 years old in a cohort exposed to, infected with or recovered from COVID-19 (not recorded which). The chain carries TRBV6-5 and TRBJ2-3; TRBD2 matches 11 bases. CDR3 DNA sequence: TGTGCCAGCAGGCTAGCGGGGGGAGATACGCAGTATTTT. Its translation is CASRLAGGDTQYF.